This TCR beta chain appears in the sequencing data of a study of T cells after yellow fever vaccination. The CDR3 is 12 residues long. Concerning this clonotype: This may be a read error: a much more frequent sequence differs by one nucleotide.

One entry per CDR3 protein, called by TCRdb with MiXCR from the 5' RACE reads. The sample holds roughly 110,000 distinct CDR3 sequences, roughly 8.9% seen once. The sample in question was CD8+ T cells sorted from PBMCs, obtained 45 days after the yellow fever booster vaccination. This chain uses TRBV12-3 or TRBV12-4 with TRBJ2-3; D gene ambiguous. The sequence was collected from a man between 25 and 39 years old who received the YFV17D yellow fever vaccine. CDR3 region: CAISPPDDTQYF. In DNA, the CDR3 is TGTGCCATCAGTCCCCCTGACGATACGCAGTATTTT.